One sample yielded the 11 T cell receptor beta chains listed below, sequenced in a study of CXCR3-negative and CXCR3-positive naive CD8 T cells. Study-level points and caveats: The study found more hydrophobic TRB CDR3s in CXCR3-positive naive cells than in CXCR3-negative naive cells.

These receptors' antigens are unknown. The authors prepared UMI-labeled TRB cDNA libraries by 5' RACE. Each CDR3 protein gets one entry in TCRdb, which reprocessed the 5' RACE reads and gives no DNA. The listing records around 8,400 distinct CDR3 sequences. Sequenced: naive CXCR3+ CD8+ T cells from blood. Subset denoted: CD45RO-CCR7+CD27+CD95- naive CD8+ T cells expressing CXCR3 (TNR3+). These receptors came from a human donor in good health. Some clones in this sample may be carry-over from other donors' samples.

According to its frequency, this clonotype is medium-sized (0.01 to 0.1%). V usage is TRBV7-8 and J usage is TRBJ2-5; TCRdb selects TRBD2, and the lack of DNA leaves this call unchecked. Germline V gene data show CDR1 as SGHVS and CDR2 as FQNEAQ. The CDR3 consists of 17 residues. The CDR3 sequence is CASSSLAGTITKETQYF.

The rearrangement uses TRBV19 and TRBJ2-2. The CDR3 is made up of 13 amino acids. Germline CDR1 is LNHDA and CDR2 is SQIVND (reference sequence). The CDR3 loop reads CASYVENTGELFF.

J is TRBJ1-5 and V is TRBV20-1. The germline CDR1 and CDR2 sequences are DFQATT and SNEGSKA (reference sequence). The CDR3 totals 11 residues. CDR3 protein: CSAGEPQPQHF.

The rearrangement joins TRBV29-1 to TRBJ2-1; TCRdb's D gene call, TRBD1, goes unchecked for lack of DNA. The CDR3 contains 19 residues. Germline V gene lookup returns CDR1 SQVTM and CDR2 ANQGSEA. The CDR3 here is CSVEDDSFLQLSSYNEQFF.

The chain couples TRBV4-2 to TRBJ2-7. The CDR3 length is 16 residues. CDR1 LGHNA and CDR2 YNFKEQ come from the germline V gene. CDR3 protein: CASSQGLGIANYEQYF.

This clonotype is labeled medium-sized (0.01 to 0.1%) based on frequency. The rearrangement joins TRBV9 to TRBJ1-1. Germline V gene sequence: CDR1 SGDLS, CDR2 YYNGEE. The CDR3 length is 12 residues. CDR3 protein: CASSVGGTEAFF.

The chain links TRBV29-1 to TRBJ2-7; TCRdb's D call, TRBD2, is unchecked because there is no DNA. CDR1 is SQVTM, CDR2 ANQGSEA, per germline. The CDR3 sequence is 15 residues long. The CDR3 spells CSVEVVRDGSYEQYF.

The rearrangement uses TRBV4-1 and TRBJ2-7. The length of the CDR3 is 15 residues. Per the germline V gene, CDR1 is MGHRA and CDR2 is YSYEKL. This CDR3 reads CASSQATGGFYEQYF.

This clonotype is labeled medium-sized (0.01 to 0.1%) based on frequency. The chain employs TRBV29-1 and TRBJ2-1; TCRdb picks TRBD1, but there is no DNA to check that call. Germline assignment: CDR1 SQVTM and CDR2 ANQGSEA. This CDR3 has 12 amino acids. CDR3 in amino acids: CSLGDDLHEQFF.

This clonotype is deemed medium-sized (0.01 to 0.1%) by its frequency. This chain connects TRBV7-9 to TRBJ2-1; lacking DNA, the TRBD1 call made by TCRdb goes unchecked. Germline V gene sequence: CDR1 SEHNR, CDR2 FQNEAQ (reference sequence). CDR3 length: 18 amino acids. The chain's CDR3 is CASTSRAGRGATYNEQFF.

This clonotype registers medium-sized by frequency. The genes are TRBV15 and TRBJ1-1; checking the TCRdb D call of TRBD1 is not possible without DNA. The CDR3 covers 16 residues. Germline CDR1 and CDR2: LNHNV and YYDKDF (reference sequence). CDR3 sequence reads: CATSRDRWGENTEAFF.